The source of this T cell receptor beta chain is a study of T-cell memory formation after mild COVID-19. On the study more broadly: Largely donor-specific TCR clusters were found.

Overall study findings and caveats: The finding that pre-infection memory included some responding clones suggested that cross-reactive memory joined.

Turning to this clonotype: Antigen unknown.

Barcoded TCR alpha and TCR beta cDNA libraries with UMIs came from 5'RACE using constant-segment primers. MiXCR was run by TCRdb on the 5' RACE reads, yielding one entry per CDR3 protein. The data contain roughly 120,000 distinct CDR3 sequences, 22% of them singletons. This clonotype was sampled from a man younger than 35 who had mild COVID-19 (a few samples of this study predate the infection). Cell type and time point are not known. Source material: PBMCs or a T cell subset sorted from them (not recorded which).

CDR3 bases: TGTGCCAGCAGCTTACTGGGAGGGCGGGCTTTCTTT. Protein: CASSLLGGRAFF. J is TRBJ1-1 and V is TRBV5-5, with D unclear. The CDR3 has 12 residues. V was trimmed by 2 bases and J by 11 bases, leaving 13 bases between them. Germline assignment: CDR1 SGHKS and CDR2 YYEKEE (reference sequence).